The clone carrying this T cell receptor (beta chain) was detected only a few times. The entry originates in a study of blood T cells in healthy people across ages. The overall study: About one barcoded beta molecule per two T cells came from capture by template switching.

All donors came from Russia, were Caucasian and healthy, and spanned ages about 6 to 95. They isolated at least 7 million PBMCs from each sample. Together with a sample-barcoded 5' primer, a J-beta primer mix was included in a second PCR lasting 7 to 11 cycles. Every single cDNA molecule received a tag from a template-switch adaptor with 12 random nucleotides. A single record per CDR3 protein comes from TCRdb applying MiXCR to the 5' RACE reads. The data hold about 2 million distinct CDR3 sequences, with 49% observed a single time. V was pared by 7 bases and J by 1 base, with 17 bases between. The germline CDR1 and CDR2 sequences are SGDLS and YYNGEE. The CDR3 consists of 15 residues.

This receptor was identified in a woman between 35 and 50 years old in good health. The specimen was blood. The chain recombines TRBV9 with TRBJ2-5; perhaps TRBD2 as D (5 bases). The CDR3 sequence: CASGYSGTFQETQYF. The CDR3, as DNA: TGTGCCAGCGGATACAGCGGAACCTTCCAAGAGACCCAGTACTTC.